This entry lists 8 T cell receptor beta chains sequenced from one sample in a study of cytomegalovirus exposure and HLA in healthy donors. The assay was immunoSEQ multiplex PCR, and TCRdb's table has in-frame clones only and misses some. The data hold a few hundred thousand clones, with 80% to 95% observed a single time. The sample comprised PBMCs. The receptors were gathered from a woman between 18 and 29 years old in good health and CMV-seronegative.

The genes are TRBV5-8 and TRBJ2-3; 7 bases agree with TRBD2. J gave up 7 bases and V 4 bases, and 18 bases lay outside the gene matches. The CDR3 is 17 residues long. The germline CDR1 and CDR2 sequences are SGHTS and YDEGEE. The CDR3 loop reads CASSRVLGERGSYTQYF. DNA for the CDR3: TGTGCCAGCAGCCGCGTACTTGGGGAGCGGGGCTCGTATACGCAGTATTTT.

This clone was recorded once. The chain recombines TRBV11-2 with TRBJ2-1; 9 bases map to TRBD2. The CDR3 is made up of 16 amino acids. Germline CDR1 and CDR2: SGHAT and FQNNGV. The J segment lost 7 bases and the V segment lost 1 base, leaving 8 bases of the junction unmatched. CDR3 sequence reads: CASSLGGGRAGNEQFF. The CDR3 bases are TGTGCCAGCAGCTTAGGGGGCGGGAGGGCCGGTAATGAGCAGTTCTTC.

This rearrangement joins TRBV30 to TRBJ2-1; D may be TRBD2 (5 bases). Germline CDR1 reads GTSNPN; CDR2 reads SVGIG (reference sequence). This CDR3 has 13 amino acids. Trimming removed 0 bases from V and 10 bases from J, with 13 bases in between. Here the CDR3 DNA reads TGTGCCTGGAGTGTGGGGAGAGAGGTCGAGCAGTTCTTC. Amino acid sequence: CAWSVGREVEQFF. Combining the CDR3 with reference TRBV30 and TRBJ2-1 gives the whole variable domain SQTIHQWPATLVQPVGSPLSLECTVEGTSNPNLYWYRQAAGRGLQLLFYSVGIGQISSEVPQNLSASRPQDRQFILSSKKLLLSDSGFYLCAWSVGREVEQFFGPGTRLTVL.

The chain recombines TRBV5-1 with TRBJ1-1; tentative D call: TRBD1 (5 bases). Trimming pared 4 bases from V and 0 bases from J, leaving 7 bases between. The V gene's germline CDR1 is SGHRS and CDR2 YFSETQ. There are 13 residues in the CDR3. The CDR3 DNA reads as TGCGCCAGCAGCGCGGACATGAACACTGAAGCTTTCTTT. Amino acid sequence: CASSADMNTEAFF.

The CDR3: CASSSGQGERMAFF. The CDR3 nucleotides read TGCGCCAGCAGCTCGGGACAGGGGGAGAGGATGGCTTTCTTT. The J gene is TRBJ1-1, the V gene TRBV5-1, with TRBD1 matching over 11 bases. There are 14 residues in the CDR3. CDR1 and CDR2 from the germline V gene are SGHRS and YFSETQ. The V and J ends lost 3 bases and 11 bases, in that order; junction bases with no gene match: 9.

V gene TRBV25-1 combines with J gene TRBJ1-2; D ambiguous. The germline V and J ends were trimmed by 0 bases and 8 bases, with 16 bases remaining between them. Germline V gene data show CDR1 as MGHDK and CDR2 as SYGVNS. The CDR3 spans 15 residues. The CDR3 nucleotides read TGTGCCAGCAGTGAATATATGGTGACTCGGGAGGGCTACACCTTC. Translation: CASSEYMVTREGYTF.

The J gene is TRBJ1-2, the V gene TRBV6-1; D possibly corresponds to TRBD1 (5 bases). This CDR3 has 14 residues. Germline-derived CDR1 and CDR2 are MNHNS and SASEGT. Trimming removed 1 base at V and 9 bases at J, with 15 bases between. The CDR3 is CASSEVRAPSRYTF. In DNA form, the CDR3 reads TGTGCCAGCAGTGAAGTCAGGGCCCCCTCCCGCTACACCTTC.

The chain is built from TRBV7-8 and TRBJ1-5; no definite D call. The CDR3 runs 15 residues. The ends were cut back, 4 bases at V and 0 bases at J, with 10 bases in the middle. Germline lookup yields CDR1 SGHVS and CDR2 FQNEAQ. The CDR3 reads CASSSRTGSNQPQHF. The CDR3, as DNA: TGTGCCAGCAGCTCGAGGACTGGTAGCAATCAGCCCCAGCATTTT.